These 32 T cell receptor beta chains share one sample of origin, sequenced in a study of technical replicates of blood from a few donors. The data were produced by immunoSEQ multiplex PCR, yet TCRdb's version contains in-frame clones alone and is incomplete. This sample has tens of thousands of clones, with 94% found just once. Sequencing input: T cells isolated from PBMCs. The receptors shown here come from a human donor in good health.

The chain links TRBV2 to TRBJ1-4; TRBD1 is a possible D gene (5 bases). V shed 4 bases and J shed 2 bases, with 17 bases lying between them. The length of the CDR3 is 17 residues. Germline V gives CDR1 SNHLY, CDR2 FYNNEI. The CDR3 here is CASSVEAGWATNEKLFF. As DNA, the CDR3 is TGTGCCAGCAGTGTCGAGGCAGGGTGGGCGACTAATGAAAAACTGTTTTTT.

The V call is TRBV19, the J call TRBJ1-5; D remains ambiguous. The germline V gene has CDR1 LNHDA and CDR2 SQIVND (reference sequence). V was trimmed by 7 bases and J by 5 bases, leaving 15 bases between them. This CDR3 region has 14 residues. CDR3 residues: CASNKMPYDQPQHF. The CDR3, as DNA: TGTGCCAGTAATAAAATGCCCTACGATCAGCCCCAGCATTTT.

The rearrangement joins TRBV5-4 to TRBJ2-3; the D gene is possibly TRBD2 (5 bases). The length of the CDR3 is 15 residues. Germline V gene sequence: CDR1 SGHNT, CDR2 YYREEE (reference sequence). V dropped 4 bases and J dropped 4 bases, with 16 bases sitting between them. The CDR3 sequence is CASSRGLVGADTQYF. The CDR3 DNA is TGTGCCAGCAGCCGCGGTCTAGTCGGGGCAGATACGCAGTATTTT.

This clone was observed once. This chain connects TRBV5-6 to TRBJ1-2; no reliable D call. CDR1 and CDR2 (germline): SGHDT, YYEEEE. This CDR3 has 12 amino acids. V was trimmed by 1 base and J by 4 bases, leaving 5 bases between them. CDR3 sequence (DNA): TGTGCCAGCAGCTTGATCGGCTATGGCTACACCTTC. Protein: CASSLIGYGYTF.

This clone was seen just once. The chain combines TRBV27 with TRBJ2-2; TRBD1 might be the D (5 bases). Germline-derived CDR1 and CDR2 are MNHEY and SMNVEV (reference sequence). CDR3 length equals 12 residues. Trimming took off 6 bases at V and 6 bases at J, with 8 bases between the two ends. The CDR3 region is CASSQGSGELFF. DNA for the CDR3: TGTGCCAGCAGCCAGGGATCCGGGGAGCTGTTTTTT.

This chain uses TRBV7-2 with TRBJ2-1, with 13 positions matching TRBD2. V was pared by 5 bases and J by 8 bases, with 6 bases of the junction left unmatched. The germline gives CDR1 SGHTA, CDR2 FQGNSA. The CDR3 extends over 15 amino acids. CDR3 nucleotides: TGTGCCAGCAGCACGATGACTAGCGGGAGGTATGAGCAGTTCTTC. It is translated as CASSTMTSGRYEQFF.

The rearrangement uses TRBV15 and TRBJ2-7; 7 nucleotides line up with TRBD2. V was pared by 11 bases and J by 1 base, with 5 bases of the junction left unmatched. There are 12 residues in the CDR3. Germline CDR1 is LNHNV and CDR2 is YYDKDF (reference sequence). The CDR3 here is CASRERSYEQYF. CDR3 DNA sequence: TGTGCCTCGCGGGAGAGATCCTACGAGCAGTACTTC.

V and J are TRBV7-8 and TRBJ2-3, with 8 bases lining up with TRBD1. This CDR3 has 15 residues. CDR1 and CDR2 from the germline V gene are SGHVS and FQNEAQ. With 4 bases clipped from V and 3 bases from J, the junction kept 6 bases outside the gene matches. The CDR3 here is CASSSKTGVTDTQYF. The DNA for the CDR3 is TGTGCCAGCAGCTCAAAGACAGGGGTTACAGATACGCAGTATTTT.

The rearrangement links TRBV2 to TRBJ1-1; no reliable D call. Trimming removed 6 bases at V and 4 bases at J, with 9 bases between. The CDR3 has 12 residues. Germline assignment: CDR1 SNHLY and CDR2 FYNNEI. CDR3 sequence reads: CASRIATTEAFF. The CDR3 DNA follows: TGTGCCAGCAGGATAGCTACCACTGAAGCTTTCTTT.

This clone was detected once. This chain connects TRBV27 to TRBJ2-6, with a possible D match to TRBD2 (6 bases). Germline lookup yields CDR1 MNHEY and CDR2 SMNVEV (reference sequence). V dropped 5 bases and J dropped 12 bases, with 23 bases sitting between them. This CDR3 is built from 16 residues. CDR3: CASSPRESGLSFVLTF. In DNA, the CDR3 is TGTGCCAGCAGTCCCCGCGAATCGGGACTTTCGTTCGTCCTGACTTTC. The full variable domain, with the rest looked up from reference TRBV27 and TRBJ2-6, is EAQVTQNPRYLITVTGKKLTVTCSQNMNHEYMSWYRQDPGLGLRQIYYSMNVEVTDKGDVPEGYKVSRKEKRNFPLILESPSPNQTSLYFCASSPRESGLSFVLTFGAGSRLTVL.

This chain uses TRBV7-8 with TRBJ2-7; 9 bases align to TRBD1. The junction had 4 bases not matched to a gene; V was cut back by 5 bases and J by 5 bases. Per the germline V gene, CDR1 is SGHVS and CDR2 is FQNEAQ. The CDR3 length is 13 residues. This chain's CDR3 is CASSLGQGNEQYF. The CDR3 coding sequence is TGTGCCAGCAGCCTGGGACAGGGAAACGAGCAGTACTTC.

The J gene is TRBJ2-3, the V gene TRBV29-1; the D is unclear. There are 14 residues in the CDR3. V lost 2 bases and J lost 2, with 11 bases in between. Germline lookup yields CDR1 SQVTM and CDR2 ANQGSEA. CDR3 sequence (DNA): TGCAGCGTTGAATCCACAGCCACCACAGATACGCAGTATTTT. Protein: CSVESTATTDTQYF.

The J gene is TRBJ1-2, the V gene TRBV6-5; perhaps TRBD1 as D (6 bases). Germline V CDR1 and CDR2: MNHEY, SVGAGI. The CDR3 runs 13 residues. Trimming took 2 bases from V and 4 from J, leaving 8 bases between them. Written as DNA, the CDR3 is TGTGCCAGCAGTTACGGGACATCCTATGGCTACACCTTC. Residues: CASSYGTSYGYTF.

The CDR3 loop is CTSSNPPSLTNTEAFF. CDR3 nucleotides: TGCACCAGCAGCAATCCGCCGAGCCTTACGAACACTGAAGCTTTCTTT. The chain couples TRBV1 to TRBJ1-1. TRBV1 is a pseudogene. The CDR3 consists of 16 residues.

The genes are TRBV5-1 and TRBJ2-1; 9 bases line up with TRBD2. Trimming took 4 bases from V and 5 from J; bases not matched to a gene: 4. The germline CDR1 and CDR2 sequences are SGHRS and YFSETQ. The CDR3 covers 14 residues. The CDR3: CASSEAGGDNEQFF. Written as DNA, the CDR3 is TGCGCCAGCAGCGAAGCGGGAGGTGACAATGAGCAGTTCTTC.

The J gene is TRBJ2-1, the V gene TRBV9, with D perhaps TRBD2 (5 bases). Germline V gene lookup returns CDR1 SGDLS and CDR2 YYNGEE. V lost 1 base and J 4 bases, leaving 12 bases between the germline ends. This CDR3 is 15 amino acids long. This chain's CDR3 is CASSVLAGGYNEQFF. The CDR3 DNA reads TGTGCCAGCAGCGTATTAGCCGGAGGTTACAATGAGCAGTTCTTC. The variable domain in full, with the rest retrieved from reference TRBV9 and TRBJ2-1, is DSGVTQTPKHLITATGQRVTLRCSPRSGDLSVYWYQQSLDQGLQFLIQYYNGEERAKGNILERFSAQQFPDLHSELNLSSLELGDSALYFCASSVLAGGYNEQFFGPGTRLTVL.

The rearrangement uses TRBV27 and TRBJ2-7, with 8 nucleotides matching TRBD1. CDR1 and CDR2 from the germline V gene are MNHEY and SMNVEV (reference sequence). Trimming removed 4 bases from V and 1 base from J; junction bases left unmatched: 9. The CDR3 has 16 amino acids. The CDR3 region is CASSYSRGLLSYEQYF. The CDR3 DNA follows: TGTGCCAGCAGTTACTCCAGGGGGCTACTGTCCTACGAGCAGTACTTC.

The V gene is TRBV30, the J gene TRBJ1-1, with D maybe TRBD1 (5 bases). Deletions cut 8 bases from V and 4 bases from J, with 11 bases between. The germline V gene encodes CDR1 GTSNPN and CDR2 SVGIG (reference sequence). The CDR3 totals 11 residues. CDR3 protein: CAHGGGTEAFF. Written as DNA, the CDR3 is TGTGCCCATGGGGGGGGCACTGAAGCTTTCTTT.

This chain links TRBV25-1 with TRBJ1-1, with D unresolved. This CDR3 has 14 amino acids. Germline loops: CDR1 MGHDK, CDR2 SYGVNS. The ends were cut back, 4 bases at V and 5 bases at J, with 14 bases in the middle. CDR3 amino acids: CASSVGGLTTEAFF. The CDR3 bases are TGTGCCAGCAGTGTCGGTGGACTTACAACTGAAGCTTTCTTT.

The chain joins TRBV2 to TRBJ1-2, with D possibly matching TRBD1 (5 bases). V was cut by 3 bases and J by 2 bases, with 7 bases left in between. The CDR3 loop spans 13 amino acids. Germline CDR1 reads SNHLY; CDR2 reads FYNNEI. CDR3 residues: CASSEDMNYGYTF. CDR3 nucleotides: TGTGCCAGCAGTGAGGACATGAACTATGGCTACACCTTC.

The chain has TRBV7-6 and TRBJ2-7; tentatively, D is TRBD2 (6 bases). The germline gives CDR1 SGHVS, CDR2 FNYEAQ. Trimming stripped 6 bases from V and 6 bases from J, with 18 bases between. This CDR3 contains 14 residues. CDR3 bases: TGTGCCAGCAGTCAAAACCTGGGGACTCCCGAGCAGTACTTC. It codes for CASSQNLGTPEQYF.

V gene TRBV30 combines with J gene TRBJ2-2, with D possibly TRBD1 on 6 matching bases. CDR3 length: 14 residues. Trimming removed 8 bases from V and 2 bases from J, with 15 bases in between. Germline-derived CDR1 and CDR2 are GTSNPN and SVGIG (reference sequence). CDR3 DNA: TGTGCCACAAAAGGGGGAATCAACACCGGGGAGCTGTTTTTT. This translates into CATKGGINTGELFF.

The V and J genes are TRBV6-5 and TRBJ2-2; 7 nucleotides line up with TRBD1. V shed 6 bases, J shed 7 bases, and the junction held 2 bases outside the gene matches. CDR1 is MNHEY and CDR2 is SVGAGI in the germline V gene. The CDR3 spans 12 residues. CDR3 sequence reads: CASRRDSGELFF. The CDR3 region has the DNA TGTGCCAGCAGGAGGGACAGCGGGGAGCTGTTTTTT.

This CDR3 is CASSQEYGQGNTGELFF. The CDR3 region has the DNA TGTGCCAGCAGCCAAGAGTACGGACAGGGCAACACCGGGGAGCTGTTTTTT. The chain recombines TRBV14 with TRBJ2-2, with 8 bases identical to TRBD1. Looked up from germline, CDR1 is SGHDN and CDR2 is FVKESK. This CDR3 has 17 amino acids. V was clipped by 0 bases and J by 2 bases; unmatched bases: 5.

The rearrangement links TRBV28 to TRBJ2-5; 13 nucleotides agree with TRBD2. V was pared by 5 bases and J by 5 bases, with 2 bases of the junction left unmatched. CDR1 MDHEN and CDR2 SYDVKM come from the germline V gene. The CDR3 has 14 amino acids. This CDR3 reads CASSPGLAGETQYF. CDR3 sequence (DNA): TGTGCCAGCAGTCCGGGACTAGCGGGGGAGACCCAGTACTTC.

The chain recombines TRBV27 with TRBJ2-7; 9 nucleotides match TRBD2. Germline V gives CDR1 MNHEY, CDR2 SMNVEV (reference sequence). The V and J ends lost 6 bases and 1 base, in that order; junction bases with no gene match: 13. CDR3 length: 17 residues. CDR3 nucleotides: TGTGCCAGCAGGAGAGGCGCGGGGGGGGGAGGGTCCTACGAGCAGTACTTC. Amino acids: CASRRGAGGGGSYEQYF.

This clone has a handful of counts. This CDR3 reads CASSQQGEGNEQFF. In DNA form, the CDR3 reads TGTGCCAGCAGCCAACAGGGGGAGGGCAATGAGCAGTTCTTC. The rearrangement links TRBV7-9 to TRBJ2-1; the D gene is possibly TRBD1 (8 bases). This CDR3 is built from 14 residues. The germline V and J ends were trimmed by 5 bases and 6 bases, with 14 bases remaining between them. Per germline, CDR1 SEHNR and CDR2 FQNEAQ (reference sequence).

The rearrangement joins TRBV27 to TRBJ1-2; TRBD1 matches 8 bases. V lost 5 bases and J lost 5; bases outside the gene matches: 10. Germline-derived CDR1 and CDR2 are MNHEY and SMNVEV (reference sequence). The length of the CDR3 is 15 residues. CDR3 sequence: CASSLSRGRYYGYTF. In DNA, the CDR3 is TGTGCCAGCAGTCTTTCCAGGGGGCGTTATTATGGCTACACCTTC.

V gene TRBV19 combines with J gene TRBJ2-1; TRBD2 might be the D (6 bases). Germline lookup yields CDR1 LNHDA and CDR2 SQIVND (reference sequence). This CDR3 is built from 13 residues. V dropped 4 bases and J dropped 6 bases, with 10 bases sitting between them. Written as DNA, the CDR3 is TGTGCCAGTAGTACTTGGACTATCAATGAGCAGTTCTTC. It translates to CASSTWTINEQFF.

The CDR3 loop reads CASSPRTGVKAFF. Written as DNA, the CDR3 is TGTGCCAGCAGTCCCCGGACAGGGGTAAAAGCTTTCTTT. V and J are TRBV28 and TRBJ1-1; 9 nucleotides align to TRBD1. The germline gives CDR1 MDHEN, CDR2 SYDVKM. The CDR3 covers 13 residues. With V trimmed by 5 bases and J by 9 bases, 7 bases remained unmatched.

The rearrangement joins TRBV4-1 to TRBJ1-2, with D unclear. Between the trimmed V and J ends, which lost 1 base and 1 base, there was a span of 10 bases. The CDR3 is 15 residues long. Germline loops: CDR1 MGHRA, CDR2 YSYEKL. The CDR3 is CASSQVGLNNYGYTF. The CDR3 DNA reads TGCGCCAGCAGCCAAGTCGGTTTGAATAACTATGGCTACACCTTC.

The chain employs TRBV10-1 and TRBJ2-1; 10 bases are shared with TRBD2. This CDR3 region has 15 residues. J gave up 4 bases and V 3 bases, and 3 bases lay outside the gene matches. Germline CDR1 is WNHNN and CDR2 is SYGVQD (reference sequence). The DNA for the CDR3 is TGCGCCAGCAGTGACTCACTAGCGGGGTACAATGAGCAGTTCTTC. This encodes CASSDSLAGYNEQFF.